This passage covers 10 T cell receptor beta chains from one sample sequenced in a study of T cell changes during pregnancy in multiple sclerosis. Data came from immunoSEQ multiplex PCR; TCRdb stores just in-frame clones and leaves some out. The sample has about 50,000 clones, 90% to 95% seen once. Sample: CD8+ T cells from peripheral blood mononuclear cells, taken before pregnancy. The receptors derive from a female donor with multiple sclerosis, enrolled in a pregnancy study.

This chain uses TRBV14 with TRBJ2-3; TRBD2 aligns across 7 bases. This CDR3 comprises 16 residues. Germline V CDR1 and CDR2: SGHDN, FVKESK. V dropped 0 bases and J dropped 4; count of bases not matched to a gene: 7. CDR3 sequence reads: CASSQDMAGVADTQYF. In DNA form, the CDR3 reads TGTGCCAGCAGCCAAGACATGGCGGGAGTAGCAGATACGCAGTATTTT.

J is TRBJ2-4 and V is TRBV28; 12 bases align to TRBD2. Germline V gives CDR1 MDHEN, CDR2 SYDVKM. This CDR3 is 20 amino acids long. Losses at the gene ends were 1 base for V and 0 bases for J; bases not matched to a gene: 10. Here the CDR3 reads CASSLLTSGSHFIAKNIQYF. The CDR3 DNA follows: TGTGCCAGCAGTTTATTGACTAGCGGGAGCCATTTTATAGCCAAAAACATTCAGTACTTC.

This chain links TRBV4-3 with TRBJ2-5; 8 bases line up with TRBD1. The germline gives CDR1 LGHNA, CDR2 YSLEER. This CDR3 is built from 16 residues. Trimming at V came to 4 bases and at J to 5 bases, leaving 12 bases not matched to a gene. The CDR3 DNA reads as TGCGCCAGCAGCCCTATCGCGGCAGGGGGCGTTGAGACCCAGTACTTC. This codes for CASSPIAAGGVETQYF.

The chain joins TRBV19 to TRBJ2-1; TRBD2 agrees at 9 bases. CDR3 length: 13 residues. Germline values: CDR1 LNHDA, CDR2 SQIVND (reference sequence). V dropped 8 bases and J dropped 8; count of bases not matched to a gene: 7. This CDR3 reads CASSGTSFHEQFF. The CDR3 bases are TGTGCCAGTTCCGGGACTAGCTTCCATGAGCAGTTCTTC.

This chain uses TRBV7-9 with TRBJ1-1; TRBD1 agrees at 7 bases. Trimming at V came to 5 bases and at J to 7 bases, leaving 16 bases not matched to a gene. The CDR3 spans 16 residues. Looked up from germline, CDR1 is SEHNR and CDR2 is FQNEAQ (reference sequence). The CDR3 coding sequence is TGTGCCAGCAGCCATCCCACAGGGGAGTTGGGCCGTGAAGCTTTCTTT. The encoded protein is CASSHPTGELGREAFF.

The chain has TRBV29-1 and TRBJ1-2; 7 nucleotides align to TRBD1. The V and J ends lost 5 bases and 0 bases, in that order; junction bases with no gene match: 9. Germline CDR1 and CDR2: SQVTM and ANQGSEA. The CDR3 is made up of 15 amino acids. CDR3 sequence reads: CSVPDREEANYGYTF. The CDR3 DNA reads TGCAGCGTTCCCGACAGGGAAGAAGCTAACTATGGCTACACCTTC.

V usage is TRBV19 and J usage is TRBJ1-2, with D maybe TRBD1 (6 bases). The germline gives CDR1 LNHDA, CDR2 SQIVND (reference sequence). Trimming shortened V by 5 bases and J by 6 bases, and 13 bases separated the two germline ends. The CDR3 consists of 13 residues. The DNA of the CDR3 is TGTGCCAGTAGTTTTGGACAGCTAAATGGCTACACCTTC. The encoded protein is CASSFGQLNGYTF.

This clone occurred a few times. The chain carries TRBV10-3 and TRBJ2-7; TRBD1 aligns across 8 bases. The CDR3 has 16 amino acids. J gave up 4 bases and V 1 base, and 9 bases lay outside the gene matches. Per the germline V gene, CDR1 is ENHRY and CDR2 is SYGVKD. CDR3: CAISEWRTGRMYEQYF. CDR3 coding DNA: TGTGCCATCAGTGAGTGGAGGACAGGGAGAATGTACGAGCAGTACTTC.

This chain links TRBV27 with TRBJ2-4; tentatively, D is TRBD2 (5 bases). The V and J ends lost 2 bases and 7 bases respectively, with 12 bases between them. Germline CDR1 and CDR2: MNHEY and SMNVEV (reference sequence). CDR3 size: 14 residues. For the CDR3, the DNA is TGTGCCAGCAGTTTACGAGGGAACAAGAACATTCAGTACTTC. This encodes CASSLRGNKNIQYF.

The rearrangement links TRBV5-1 to TRBJ2-7, with D tentatively TRBD2 (6 bases). CDR3 size: 14 residues. CDR1 SGHRS and CDR2 YFSETQ come from the germline V gene. Trimming cost V 5 bases and J 4 bases, with 16 bases left between them. The CDR3 spells CASRGGFRGYEQYF. CDR3 in DNA: TGCGCCAGCAGAGGAGGGTTCCGAGGGTACGAGCAGTACTTC.